The rows below give T cell receptor beta chains drawn from one sample of a study of blood T cell repertoires in COVID-19. The protocol was immunoSEQ multiplex PCR, while the TCRdb copy is restricted to in-frame clones and leaves out a portion. Seen here are under 250,000 clones, around 84% observed once, and the top ten hold 10% to 15%. Sequenced: peripheral blood. Source of these receptors: a human donor in a cohort sampled during active COVID-19. Both conserved end residues are part of each CDR3. The D gene is left open where the match is weak. Rows may omit the clone size; those that give it use once, few, many or a size class.

TRBV7-9,once,.,TRBJ1-1,CASSGFAGGQKYTEAFF,TGTGCCAGCAGTGGATTCGCAGGTGGACAGAAGTACACTGAAGCTTTCTTT
TRBV6-2/TRBV6-3,.,TRBD2,TRBJ2-5,CASSTSGGETQYF,TGTGCCAGCAGTACTAGCGGGGGGGAGACCCAGTACTTC
TRBV9,.,.,TRBJ1-1,CASSPTPGPLLLNTEAFF,TGTGCCAGCAGCCCCACCCCCGGTCCCCTTCTCCTAAACACTGAAGCTTTCTTT
TRBV25-1,.,.,TRBJ1-6,CASREGGPLHF,TGTGCCAGCAGGGAAGGAGGACCCCTCCACTTT
TRBV5-1,.,TRBD2,TRBJ2-5,CASSSGLAGGPETQYF,TGCGCCAGCAGCTCGGGACTAGCGGGAGGGCCAGAGACCCAGTACTTC
TRBV11-2,once,.,TRBJ1-3,CASSFMADSGNTIYF,TGTGCCAGCAGCTTTATGGCGGACTCTGGAAACACCATATATTTT
TRBV7-2,.,TRBD2,TRBJ2-5,CASSLGASGGGQETQYF,TGTGCCAGCAGCCTAGGGGCTAGCGGGGGGGGTCAAGAGACCCAGTACTTC
TRBV5-1,.,.,TRBJ1-1,CASSPSGRGRTEAFF,TGCGCCAGCAGCCCTTCCGGACGGGGGAGGACTGAAGCTTTCTTT
TRBV7-9,.,.,TRBJ1-2,CASSQDGPRAGTF,TGTGCCAGCAGCCAAGACGGCCCTAGGGCGGGTACCTTC
TRBV27,once,TRBD1,TRBJ1-2,CASSLRSTGLVGYGYTF,TGTGCCAGCAGTCTCCGTTCGACAGGGTTAGTGGGCTATGGCTACACCTTC
TRBV7-2,.,.,TRBJ2-3,CASSNPDTQYF,TGTGCCAGCAGTAATCCAGATACGCAGTATTTT
TRBV5-6,.,TRBD1,TRBJ1-2,CASSWDRAGGYTF,TGTGCCAGCAGCTGGGACAGGGCTGGAGGCTACACCTTC
TRBV4-1,few,.,TRBJ1-5,CASSQDWRQSSNQPQHF,TGCGCCAGCAGCCAAGATTGGAGGCAGTCTAGCAATCAGCCCCAGCATTTT
TRBV6-5,.,.,TRBJ2-5,CASSFANQETQYF,TGTGCCAGCAGTTTCGCTAACCAAGAGACCCAGTACTTC
TRBV11-3,.,.,TRBJ2-7,CASSSRSSYEQYF,TGTGCCAGCAGCTCAAGGAGCTCCTACGAGCAGTACTTC
TRBV28,.,.,TRBJ2-5,CATLEETQYF,TGTGCCACCCTGGAGGAGACCCAGTACTTC
TRBV27,.,TRBD1,TRBJ2-6,CASSSPTGVSSGANVLTF,TGTGCCAGCAGTTCCCCGACAGGGGTGAGCTCTGGGGCCAACGTCCTGACTTTC
TRBV29-1,.,.,TRBJ2-5,CSVGRDIGTQYF,TGCAGCGTCGGACGGGACATAGGGACCCAGTACTTC
TRBV4-2,.,.,TRBJ1-1,CASSQDWTETEAFF,TGTGCCAGCAGCCAAGATTGGACAGAAACTGAAGCTTTCTTT
TRBV19,.,TRBD1,TRBJ2-5,CASSIDSGTGQETQYF,TGTGCCAGTAGTATAGATTCTGGGACAGGGCAAGAGACCCAGTACTTC
TRBV6-1,.,.,TRBJ1-4,CASSEVRGRNEKLFF,TGTGCCAGCAGTGAAGTTAGGGGCAGGAATGAAAAACTGTTTTTT
TRBV6-5,.,.,TRBJ2-3,CAGGTLLDTQYF,TGTGCCGGCGGGACTCTCCTAGATACGCAGTATTTT
TRBV9,.,TRBD1,TRBJ2-1,CASSTRTGFNEQFF,TGTGCCAGCAGCACCCGGACAGGGTTCAATGAGCAGTTCTTC
TRBV5-1,.,.,TRBJ2-2,CASSLGGRTVNTGELFF,TGCGCCAGCAGCTTGGGAGGCCGAACCGTTAACACCGGGGAGCTGTTTTTT
TRBV12-3/TRBV12-4,.,.,TRBJ1-5,CASSFTKNQPQHF,TGTGCCAGCAGTTTTACAAAGAATCAGCCCCAGCATTTT
TRBV6-1,.,.,TRBJ2-5,CASSEGGARSETQYF,TGTGCCAGCAGTGAAGGTGGGGCCCGGTCTGAGACCCAGTACTTC
TRBV29-1,.,TRBD1,TRBJ2-7,CSAGDRGSSEQYF,TGCAGCGCCGGGGACAGGGGAAGTAGCGAGCAGTACTTC
TRBV18,.,.,TRBJ1-1,CASSPSSGMNTEAFF,TGTGCCAGCTCACCGTCTTCAGGGATGAACACTGAAGCTTTCTTT
TRBV5-1,.,TRBD2,TRBJ2-7,CASSLAMASGLSYEQYF,TGCGCCAGCAGCTTGGCAATGGCTAGCGGCCTCTCCTACGAGCAGTACTTC
TRBV29-1,.,.,TRBJ2-2,CSVEGGPNTGELFF,TGCAGCGTTGAGGGGGGGCCGAACACCGGGGAGCTGTTTTTT
TRBV18,.,.,TRBJ2-1,CASSPPVSGYNEQFF,TGTGCCAGCTCACCACCGGTTAGCGGCTACAATGAGCAGTTCTTC
TRBV11-2,.,.,TRBJ1-1,CASSLRFGGDTEAFF,TGTGCCAGCAGCTTAAGATTCGGGGGGGACACTGAAGCTTTCTTT
TRBV25-1,.,TRBD1,TRBJ2-5,CASTTGAQETQYF,TGTGCCAGCACTACAGGGGCCCAAGAGACCCAGTACTTC
TRBV19,many,.,TRBJ1-1,CASKFGRGNTEAFF,TGTGCCAGTAAGTTCGGTCGGGGAAACACTGAAGCTTTCTTT
TRBV5-1,.,.,TRBJ1-1,CASSSEEGNTEAFF,TGCGCCAGCAGCTCAGAGGAGGGAAACACTGAAGCTTTCTTT
TRBV7-2,few,.,TRBJ1-2,CASSLAGVPGGYTF,TGTGCCAGCAGCTTAGCGGGTGTTCCGGGTGGCTACACCTTC
TRBV18,.,.,TRBJ2-7,CASSPRSRDGSYEQYF,TGTGCCAGCTCACCGAGATCCAGGGATGGCTCCTACGAGCAGTACTTC
TRBV6-5,.,.,TRBJ1-2,CASWTRTNYGYTF,TGTGCCAGCTGGACACGTACTAACTATGGCTACACCTTC
TRBV28,.,TRBD2,TRBJ2-1,CASTGGGRRNEQFF,TGTGCCAGCACGGGAGGCGGGCGTAGGAATGAGCAGTTCTTC
TRBV4-2,.,.,TRBJ1-2,CASSPQAPVNYGYTF,TGTGCCAGCAGCCCCCAGGCCCCGGTAAACTATGGCTACACCTTC
TRBV6-5,.,.,TRBJ2-2,CASSLSGTGELFF,TGTGCCAGCAGTTTATCCGGGACCGGGGAGCTGTTTTTT
TRBV2,.,.,TRBJ2-1,CASMRNEQFF,TGTGCCAGCATGAGGAATGAGCAGTTCTTC
TRBV2,.,.,TRBJ2-3,CASSLQKRTDTQYF,TGTGCCAGCAGTTTACAGAAGCGCACAGATACGCAGTATTTT